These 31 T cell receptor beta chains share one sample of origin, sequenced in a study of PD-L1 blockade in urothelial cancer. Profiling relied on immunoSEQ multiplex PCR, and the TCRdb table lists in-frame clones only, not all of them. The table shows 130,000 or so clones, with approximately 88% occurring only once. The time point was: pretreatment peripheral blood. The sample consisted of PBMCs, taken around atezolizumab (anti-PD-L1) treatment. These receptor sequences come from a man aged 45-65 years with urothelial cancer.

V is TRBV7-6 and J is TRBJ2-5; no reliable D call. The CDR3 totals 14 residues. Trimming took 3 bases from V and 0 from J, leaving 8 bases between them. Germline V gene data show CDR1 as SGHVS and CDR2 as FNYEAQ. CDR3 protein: CASSLFSDQETQYF. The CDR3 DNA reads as TGTGCCAGCAGCTTGTTTTCAGACCAAGAGACCCAGTACTTC. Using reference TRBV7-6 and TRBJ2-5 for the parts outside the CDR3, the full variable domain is GAGVSQSPRYKVTKRGQDVALRCDPISGHVSLYWYRQALGQGPEFLTYFNYEAQQDKSGLPNDRFSAERPEGSISTLTIQRTEQRDSAMYRCASSLFSDQETQYFGPGTRLLVL.

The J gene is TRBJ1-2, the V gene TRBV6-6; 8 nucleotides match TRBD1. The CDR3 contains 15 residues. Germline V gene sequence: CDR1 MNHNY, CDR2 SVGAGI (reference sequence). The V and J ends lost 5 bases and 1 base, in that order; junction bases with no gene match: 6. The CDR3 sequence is CASSNRDRINYGYTF. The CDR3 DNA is TGTGCCAGCAGTAACAGGGACAGGATTAACTATGGCTACACCTTC.

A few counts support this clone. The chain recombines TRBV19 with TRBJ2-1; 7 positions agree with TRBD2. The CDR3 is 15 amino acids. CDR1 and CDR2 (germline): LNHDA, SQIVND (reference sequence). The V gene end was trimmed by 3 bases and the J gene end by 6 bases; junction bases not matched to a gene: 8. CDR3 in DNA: TGTGCCAGTAGTATTGGGCAGGGAGGGTCCAATGAGCAGTTCTTC. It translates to CASSIGQGGSNEQFF.

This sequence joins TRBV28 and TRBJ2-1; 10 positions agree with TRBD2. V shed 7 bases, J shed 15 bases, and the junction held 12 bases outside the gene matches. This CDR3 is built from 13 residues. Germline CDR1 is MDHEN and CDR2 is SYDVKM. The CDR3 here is CASIRLAGVNLFF. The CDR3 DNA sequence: TGTGCCAGCATTCGGCTAGCGGGAGTTAACTTGTTCTTC.

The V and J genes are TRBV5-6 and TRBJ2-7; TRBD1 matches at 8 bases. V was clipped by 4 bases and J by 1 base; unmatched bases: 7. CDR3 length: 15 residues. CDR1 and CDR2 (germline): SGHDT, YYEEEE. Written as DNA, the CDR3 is TGTGCCAGCAGCGGGACCGGGACAGGTTCCTACGAGCAGTACTTC. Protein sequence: CASSGTGTGSYEQYF.

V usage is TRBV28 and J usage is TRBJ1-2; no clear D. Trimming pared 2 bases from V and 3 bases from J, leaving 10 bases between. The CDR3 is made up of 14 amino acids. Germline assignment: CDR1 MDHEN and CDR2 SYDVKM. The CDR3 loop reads CASSLNGDYYGYTF. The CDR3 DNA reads TGTGCCAGCAGTTTAAACGGAGACTACTATGGCTACACCTTC.

The CDR3: CASSRSGVSYNEQFF. CDR3 in DNA: TGTGCCAGCAGCCGGTCGGGGGTCTCCTACAATGAGCAGTTCTTC. The genes are TRBV9 and TRBJ2-1; D might be TRBD2 (6 bases). The CDR3 has 15 residues. Trimming stripped 4 bases from V and 0 bases from J, with 11 bases between. Germline-derived CDR1 and CDR2 are SGDLS and YYNGEE.

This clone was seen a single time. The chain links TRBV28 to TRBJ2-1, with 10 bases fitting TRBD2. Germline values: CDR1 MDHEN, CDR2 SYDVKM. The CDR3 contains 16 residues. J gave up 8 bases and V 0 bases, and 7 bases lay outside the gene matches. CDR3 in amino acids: CASSLWGLAGAHEQFF. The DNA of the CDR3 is TGTGCCAGCAGTTTATGGGGGCTAGCGGGAGCTCATGAGCAGTTCTTC.

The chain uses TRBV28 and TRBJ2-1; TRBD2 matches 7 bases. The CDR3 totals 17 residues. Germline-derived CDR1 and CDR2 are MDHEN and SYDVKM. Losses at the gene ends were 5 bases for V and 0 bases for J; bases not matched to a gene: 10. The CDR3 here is CASSGSAGGSSYNEQFF. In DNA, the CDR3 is TGTGCCAGCAGTGGATCCGCGGGCGGGAGCTCCTACAATGAGCAGTTCTTC.

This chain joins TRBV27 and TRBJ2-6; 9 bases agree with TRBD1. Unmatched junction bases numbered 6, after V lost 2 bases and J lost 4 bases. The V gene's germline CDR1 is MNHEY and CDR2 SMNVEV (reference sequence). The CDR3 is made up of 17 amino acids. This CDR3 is CASSLTGTGYGANVLTF. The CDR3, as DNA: TGTGCCAGCAGTTTAACGGGGACAGGGTACGGGGCCAACGTCCTGACTTTC.

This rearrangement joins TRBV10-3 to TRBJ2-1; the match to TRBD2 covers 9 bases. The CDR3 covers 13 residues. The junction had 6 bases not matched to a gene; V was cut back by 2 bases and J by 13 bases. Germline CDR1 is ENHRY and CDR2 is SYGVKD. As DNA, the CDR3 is TGTGCCATCAGTGAGACCGGACTAGCGTTTCAGTTCTTC. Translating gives CAISETGLAFQFF.

CDR3 DNA: TGTGCCAGCAGCAACCCTAGCGGAGGGGAGACCCAGTACTTC. This gives the protein CASSNPSGGETQYF. The V call is TRBV7-2, the J call TRBJ2-5; 7 bases are shared with TRBD2. The trim removed 5 bases at V and 5 bases at J, leaving 8 bases unmatched. Germline CDR1 and CDR2: SGHTA and FQGNSA. This CDR3 has 14 amino acids.

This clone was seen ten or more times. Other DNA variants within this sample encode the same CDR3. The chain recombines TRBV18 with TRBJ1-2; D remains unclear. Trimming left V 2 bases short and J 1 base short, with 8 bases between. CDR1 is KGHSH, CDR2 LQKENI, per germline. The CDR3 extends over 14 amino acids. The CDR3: CASSPAARNYGYTF. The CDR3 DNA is TGTGCCAGCTCACCAGCGGCCCGTAACTATGGCTACACCTTC. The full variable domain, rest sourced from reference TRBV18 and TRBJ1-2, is NAGVMQNPRHLVRRRGQEARLRCSPMKGHSHVYWYRQLPEEGLKFMVYLQKENIIDESGMPKERFSAEFPKEGPSILRIQQVVRGDSAAYFCASSPAARNYGYTFGSGTRLTVV.

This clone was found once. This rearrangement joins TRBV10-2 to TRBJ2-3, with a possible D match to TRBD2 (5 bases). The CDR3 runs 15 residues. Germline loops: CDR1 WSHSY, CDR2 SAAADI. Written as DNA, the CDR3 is TGCGCTACTTACTCCGCCAGCGGCTGGTGGAATACGCAGTATTTT. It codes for CATYSASGWWNTQYF.

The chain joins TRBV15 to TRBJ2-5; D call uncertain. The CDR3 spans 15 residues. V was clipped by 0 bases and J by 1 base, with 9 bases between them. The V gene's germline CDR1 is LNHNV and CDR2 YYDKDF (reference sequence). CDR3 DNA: TGTGCCACCAGCAGAGAACGAGGCTCCCAAGAGACCCAGTACTTC. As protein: CATSRERGSQETQYF. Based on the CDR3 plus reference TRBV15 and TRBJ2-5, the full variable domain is DAMVIQNPRYQVTQFGKPVTLSCSQTLNHNVMYWYQQKSSQAPKLLFHYYDKDFNNEADTPDNFQSRRPNTSFCFLDIRSPGLGDTAMYLCATSRERGSQETQYFGPGTRLLVL.

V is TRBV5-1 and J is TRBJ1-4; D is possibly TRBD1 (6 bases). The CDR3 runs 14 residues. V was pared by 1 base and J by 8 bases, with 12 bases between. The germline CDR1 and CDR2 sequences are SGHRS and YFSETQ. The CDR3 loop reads CASSLPGQGEKLFF. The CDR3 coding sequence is TGCGCCAGCAGCTTGCCGGGACAAGGCGAAAAACTGTTTTTT.

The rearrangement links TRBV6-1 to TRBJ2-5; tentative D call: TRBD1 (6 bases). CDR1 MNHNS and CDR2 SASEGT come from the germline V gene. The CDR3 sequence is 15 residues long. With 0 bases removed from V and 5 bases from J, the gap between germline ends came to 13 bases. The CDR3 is CASSEAQGWWETQYF. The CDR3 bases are TGTGCCAGCAGTGAAGCCCAGGGGTGGTGGGAGACCCAGTACTTC.

The CDR3 region is CAWQRDGELFF. The CDR3 DNA reads as TGTGCCTGGCAAAGAGACGGGGAGCTGTTTTTT. The gene calls are TRBV30 and TRBJ2-2; D unresolved. CDR1 GTSNPN and CDR2 SVGIG come from the germline V gene (reference sequence). V lost 5 bases to trimming and J lost 7 bases, with 8 bases between them. The CDR3 consists of 11 residues.

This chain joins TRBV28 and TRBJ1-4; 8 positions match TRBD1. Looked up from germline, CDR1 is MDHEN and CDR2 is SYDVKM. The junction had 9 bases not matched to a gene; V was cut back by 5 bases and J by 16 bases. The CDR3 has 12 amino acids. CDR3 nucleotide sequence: TGTGCCAGCAGTAGGGACAGGCTCGAGGCGTTTTTT. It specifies CASSRDRLEAFF.

The CDR3 here is CASSPAGEGANVLTF. The CDR3 DNA sequence: TGTGCCAGCAGCCCGGCGGGGGAAGGGGCCAACGTCCTGACTTTC. This rearrangement joins TRBV28 to TRBJ2-6; TRBD2 matches at 7 bases. Germline CDR1 reads MDHEN; CDR2 reads SYDVKM. The CDR3 consists of 15 residues. V lost 6 bases, J lost 4 bases, and 6 bases stayed unmatched.

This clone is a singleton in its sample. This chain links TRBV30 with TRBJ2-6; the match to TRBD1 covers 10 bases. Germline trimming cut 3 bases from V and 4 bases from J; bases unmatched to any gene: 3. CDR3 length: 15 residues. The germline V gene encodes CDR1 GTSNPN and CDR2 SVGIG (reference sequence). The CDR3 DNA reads TGTGCCTGGAGGGGACAGGGGACCGGGGCCAACGTCCTGACTTTC. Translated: CAWRGQGTGANVLTF.

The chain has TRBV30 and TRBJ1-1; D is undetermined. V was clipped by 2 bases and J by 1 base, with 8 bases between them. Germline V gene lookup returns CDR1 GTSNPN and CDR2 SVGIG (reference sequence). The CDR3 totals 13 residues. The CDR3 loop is CAWSPLKNTEAFF. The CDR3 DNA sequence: TGTGCCTGGAGTCCCCTTAAGAACACTGAAGCTTTCTTT.

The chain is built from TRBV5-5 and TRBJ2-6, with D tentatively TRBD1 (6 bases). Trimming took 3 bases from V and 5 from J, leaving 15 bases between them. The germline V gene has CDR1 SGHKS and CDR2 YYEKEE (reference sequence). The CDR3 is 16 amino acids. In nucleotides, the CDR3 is TGTGCCAGCAGCTCTACAGGGACCCCGCGGGCCAACGTCCTGACTTTC. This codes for CASSSTGTPRANVLTF.

The CDR3 loop is CASSFLLLLANPDTQYF. As DNA, the CDR3 is TGTGCCAGCAGCTTCTTGTTGTTACTAGCTAATCCAGATACGCAGTATTTT. V gene TRBV7-9 combines with J gene TRBJ2-3; weak D call: TRBD2 (6 bases). Trimming left V 3 bases short and J 4 bases short, with 20 bases between. The CDR3 is 17 residues long. Germline assignment: CDR1 SEHNR and CDR2 FQNEAQ (reference sequence).

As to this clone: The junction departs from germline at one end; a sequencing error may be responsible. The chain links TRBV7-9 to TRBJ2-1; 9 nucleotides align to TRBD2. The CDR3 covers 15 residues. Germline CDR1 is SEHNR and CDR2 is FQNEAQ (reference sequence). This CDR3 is CASILAGVSYNEQFF. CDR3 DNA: TGTGCCAGCATCTTAGCGGGAGTCTCCTACAATGAGCAGTTCTTC.

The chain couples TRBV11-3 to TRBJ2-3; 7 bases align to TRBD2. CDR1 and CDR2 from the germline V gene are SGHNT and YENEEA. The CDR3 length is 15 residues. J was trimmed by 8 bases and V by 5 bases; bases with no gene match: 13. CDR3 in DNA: TGTGCCAGCAGCGCGTCTAGCGGAAGTTTGGGTACGCAGTATTTT. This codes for CASSASSGSLGTQYF.

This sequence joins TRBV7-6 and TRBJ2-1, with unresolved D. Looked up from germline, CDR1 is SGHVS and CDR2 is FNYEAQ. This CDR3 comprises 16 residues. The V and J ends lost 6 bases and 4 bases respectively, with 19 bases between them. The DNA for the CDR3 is TGTGCCAGCAGAGAAAGAATGAACCTAATGTACAATGAGCAGTTCTTC. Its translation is CASRERMNLMYNEQFF.

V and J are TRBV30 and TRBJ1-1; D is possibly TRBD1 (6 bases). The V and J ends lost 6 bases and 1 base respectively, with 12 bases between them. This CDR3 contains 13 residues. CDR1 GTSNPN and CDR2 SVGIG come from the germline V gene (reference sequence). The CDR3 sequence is CACSSQGNTEAFF. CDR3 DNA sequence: TGTGCCTGCAGCTCACAGGGGAACACTGAAGCTTTCTTT.

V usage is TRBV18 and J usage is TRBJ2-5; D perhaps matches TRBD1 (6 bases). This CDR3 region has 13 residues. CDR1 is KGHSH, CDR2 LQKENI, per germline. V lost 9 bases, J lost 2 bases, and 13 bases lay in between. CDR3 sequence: CASQQTGQETQYF. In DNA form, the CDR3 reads TGTGCCAGTCAGCAGACAGGACAAGAGACCCAGTACTTC.

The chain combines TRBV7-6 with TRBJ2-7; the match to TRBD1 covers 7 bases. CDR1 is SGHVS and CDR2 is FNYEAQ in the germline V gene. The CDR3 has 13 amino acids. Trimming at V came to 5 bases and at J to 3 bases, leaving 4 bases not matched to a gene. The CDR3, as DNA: TGTGCCAGCAGCGTTGACAGGGACTACGAGCAGTACTTC. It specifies CASSVDRDYEQYF.

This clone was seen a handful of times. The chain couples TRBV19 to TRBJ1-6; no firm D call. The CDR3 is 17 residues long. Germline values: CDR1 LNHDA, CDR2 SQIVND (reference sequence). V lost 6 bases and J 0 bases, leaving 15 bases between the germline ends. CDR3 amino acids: CASRTGFPSSYNSPLHF. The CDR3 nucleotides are TGTGCCAGTAGGACGGGTTTCCCGAGCTCCTATAATTCACCCCTCCACTTT.